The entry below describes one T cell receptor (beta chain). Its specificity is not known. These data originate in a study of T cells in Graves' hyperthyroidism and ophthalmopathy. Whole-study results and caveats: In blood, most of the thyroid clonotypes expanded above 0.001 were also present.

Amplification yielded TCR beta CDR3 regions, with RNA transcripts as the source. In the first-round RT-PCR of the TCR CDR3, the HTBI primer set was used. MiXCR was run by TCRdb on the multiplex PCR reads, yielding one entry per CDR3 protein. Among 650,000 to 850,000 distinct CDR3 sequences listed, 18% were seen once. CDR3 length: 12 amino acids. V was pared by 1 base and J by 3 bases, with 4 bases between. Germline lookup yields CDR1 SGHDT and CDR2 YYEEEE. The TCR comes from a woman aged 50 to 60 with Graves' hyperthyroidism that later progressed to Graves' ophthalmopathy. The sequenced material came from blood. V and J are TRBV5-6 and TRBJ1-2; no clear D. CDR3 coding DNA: TGTGCCAGCAGCTTGTGGGACTATGGCTACACCTTC. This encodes CASSLWDYGYTF.